The rows below give T cell receptor beta chains drawn from one sample of a study of cytomegalovirus exposure and HLA in healthy donors. Profiled with immunoSEQ multiplex PCR; TCRdb holds only in-frame clones, not every one. The repertoire holds over 150,000 clones, with around 68% as singletons. The source material was PBMCs. These receptor sequences come from a man in his fifties or sixties in good health and CMV-seronegative. CDR3s include the opening cysteine and the closing phenylalanine or tryptophan. Each record gives: D gene, J gene, clone size, V gene, CDR3 protein, CDR3 DNA. A D gene is named only where the DNA matches it firmly. Where a row states a size, it is once, few, many or the class of an expanded clone; other rows omit it.

D: .
J: TRBJ2-7
size: .
V: TRBV5-1
CDR3: CASSATGSSYEQYF
DNA: TGCGCCAGCAGCGCCACAGGGAGCTCCTACGAGCAGTACTTC

D: .
J: TRBJ1-5
size: few
V: TRBV2
CDR3: CASRGATSLSNQPQHF
DNA: TGTGCCAGCAGGGGGGCCACATCCCTTAGCAATCAGCCCCAGCATTTT

D: .
J: TRBJ2-6
size: .
V: TRBV6-5
CDR3: CASSYTGSGANVLTF
DNA: TGTGCCAGCAGTTACACGGGCTCTGGGGCCAACGTCCTGACTTTC

D: TRBD1
J: TRBJ1-1
size: few
V: TRBV6-1
CDR3: CASSEDRGQEAFF
DNA: TGTGCCAGCAGTGAGGACAGGGGCCAGGAAGCTTTCTTT

D: .
J: TRBJ2-5
size: .
V: TRBV2
CDR3: CASRSQSVAETQYF
DNA: TGTGCCAGCAGATCACAGTCCGTCGCCGAGACCCAGTACTTC

D: .
J: TRBJ2-3
size: .
V: TRBV5-1
CDR3: CASSSSSGAYRVGGDTQYF
DNA: TGCGCCAGCAGCTCGTCGAGTGGGGCTTATAGGGTAGGTGGAGATACGCAGTATTTT

D: .
J: TRBJ1-2
size: once
V: TRBV5-6
CDR3: CASRHRGGSLIYGYTF
DNA: TGTGCCAGCAGACACCGGGGGGGATCCCTAATCTATGGCTACACCTTC

D: TRBD2
J: TRBJ2-1
size: .
V: TRBV7-2
CDR3: CASSLRSSGGSWGEQFF
DNA: TGTGCCAGCAGCTTACGGAGTAGCGGGGGGTCTTGGGGTGAGCAGTTCTTC

D: .
J: TRBJ1-5
size: .
V: TRBV18
CDR3: CASSPQRGGQPQHF
DNA: TGTGCCAGCTCACCTCAGAGGGGAGGACAGCCCCAGCATTTT

D: .
J: TRBJ2-7
size: few
V: TRBV9
CDR3: CASSLEAEYEQYF
DNA: TGTGCCAGCAGCCTCGAGGCGGAATACGAGCAGTACTTC

D: .
J: TRBJ2-1
size: .
V: TRBV19
CDR3: CASSTLTSPTYNEQFF
DNA: TGTGCCAGTAGTACTCTAACTAGCCCCACCTACAATGAGCAGTTCTTC

D: .
J: TRBJ2-2
size: few
V: TRBV6-5
CDR3: CASSYRGVNTGELFF
DNA: TGTGCCAGCAGTTACCGCGGGGTCAACACCGGGGAGCTGTTTTTT

D: TRBD1
J: TRBJ1-3
size: .
V: TRBV28
CDR3: CASSPGTGRLSGNTIYF
DNA: TGTGCCAGCAGTCCTGGGACAGGACGCCTCTCTGGAAACACCATATATTTT

D: .
J: TRBJ1-3
size: .
V: TRBV5-6
CDR3: CASSAIQVLSGNTIYF
DNA: TGTGCCAGCAGCGCCATACAGGTGCTCTCTGGAAACACCATATATTTT

D: .
J: TRBJ1-1
size: .
V: TRBV7-6
CDR3: CASSLGAVNTEAFF
DNA: TGTGCCAGCAGCTTAGGGGCAGTGAACACTGAAGCTTTCTTT

D: .
J: TRBJ2-7
size: .
V: TRBV5-6
CDR3: CASSFALAEGGEQYF
DNA: TGTGCCAGCAGTTTTGCCCTCGCTGAAGGGGGCGAGCAGTACTTC

D: TRBD1
J: TRBJ2-1
size: few
V: TRBV11-3
CDR3: CASSNTGAYNEEQFF
DNA: TGTGCCAGCAGCAACACAGGGGCCTACAATGAGGAGCAGTTCTTC

D: TRBD1
J: TRBJ1-1
size: .
V: TRBV6-1
CDR3: CASSEGRDRKMNTEAFF
DNA: TGTGCCAGCAGTGAAGGCCGGGACAGAAAAATGAACACTGAAGCTTTCTTT

D: .
J: TRBJ1-6
size: few
V: TRBV28
CDR3: CASSGGSSYNSPLHF
DNA: TGTGCCAGCAGTGGGGGGAGCTCCTATAATTCACCCCTCCACTTT

D: .
J: TRBJ1-2
size: .
V: TRBV6-5
CDR3: CTSSTPSGSNYGYTF
DNA: TGTACCAGCAGTACCCCTAGCGGGTCTAACTATGGCTACACCTTC

D: TRBD1
J: TRBJ2-6
size: .
V: TRBV19
CDR3: CASSMWGQGGGSSGANVLTF
DNA: TGTGCCAGTAGTATGTGGGGACAGGGAGGGGGGTCCTCTGGGGCCAACGTCCTGACTTTC

D: TRBD2
J: TRBJ2-3
size: .
V: TRBV5-1
CDR3: CASSAGGGLTDTQYF
DNA: TGCGCCAGCAGCGCGGGAGGGGGACTCACAGATACGCAGTATTTT

D: TRBD1
J: TRBJ2-1
size: .
V: TRBV7-9
CDR3: CASSFGQGVYNEQFF
DNA: TGTGCCAGCAGCTTCGGACAGGGGGTTTACAATGAGCAGTTCTTC

D: .
J: TRBJ2-7
size: .
V: TRBV16
CDR3: CASSPLQGYLEQYF
DNA: TGTGCCAGCAGCCCTCTGCAGGGGTATCTCGAGCAGTACTTC

D: .
J: TRBJ1-2
size: .
V: TRBV7-9
CDR3: CASSSRGIPGYTF
DNA: TGTGCCAGCAGCTCCCGGGGTATCCCTGGCTACACCTTC

D: .
J: TRBJ2-3
size: .
V: TRBV11-2
CDR3: CASRFSPGNTDTQYF
DNA: TGTGCCAGCAGATTCTCCCCAGGGAACACAGATACGCAGTATTTT

D: .
J: TRBJ1-2
size: few
V: TRBV4-3
CDR3: CASSQDGAAGYGYTF
DNA: TGCGCCAGCAGCCAAGATGGGGCGGCCGGCTATGGCTACACCTTC

D: TRBD1
J: TRBJ1-6
size: .
V: TRBV28
CDR3: CASSPSRGQNLGSPLHF
DNA: TGTGCCAGCAGCCCGAGCAGGGGGCAGAACCTAGGATCACCCCTCCACTTT

D: TRBD2
J: TRBJ2-3
size: .
V: TRBV28
CDR3: CASSSLAGGEDTQYF
DNA: TGTGCCAGCAGTTCACTAGCGGGGGGAGAAGATACGCAGTATTTT

D: .
J: TRBJ2-3
size: once
V: TRBV15
CDR3: CATSESTDTQYF
DNA: TGTGCCACCAGCGAGAGCACAGATACGCAGTATTTT

D: .
J: TRBJ1-5
size: .
V: TRBV10-2
CDR3: CATNPGMGQPQHF
DNA: TGCGCCACCAACCCAGGGATGGGTCAGCCCCAGCATTTT

D: .
J: TRBJ2-7
size: few
V: TRBV27
CDR3: CASSPRRQTPYYEQYF
DNA: TGTGCCAGCAGTCCCAGGCGACAGACACCTTACTACGAGCAGTACTTC

D: TRBD1
J: TRBJ1-1
size: .
V: TRBV7-9
CDR3: CASSSQGAVTEAFF
DNA: TGTGCCAGCAGCTCACAGGGGGCGGTCACTGAAGCTTTCTTT

D: .
J: TRBJ1-2
size: few
V: TRBV6-5
CDR3: CASSYGGGRDGYTF
DNA: TGTGCCAGCAGTTACGGGGGGGGAAGAGATGGCTACACCTTC

D: TRBD1
J: TRBJ1-1
size: .
V: TRBV7-9
CDR3: CASSSGQGDTEAFF
DNA: TGTGCCAGCAGCTCCGGACAGGGGGACACTGAAGCTTTCTTT

D: .
J: TRBJ2-1
size: .
V: TRBV2
CDR3: CASSGQYNEQFF
DNA: TGTGCCAGCAGTGGACAGTACAATGAGCAGTTCTTC

D: .
J: TRBJ2-7
size: .
V: TRBV5-1
CDR3: CASSSQGYEQYF
DNA: TGCGCCAGCAGCTCACAGGGTTACGAGCAGTACTTC

D: TRBD2
J: TRBJ2-3
size: .
V: TRBV5-1
CDR3: CASSPVPGLENTQYF
DNA: TGCGCCAGCAGCCCAGTCCCGGGACTAGAGAATACGCAGTATTTT

D: .
J: TRBJ1-1
size: .
V: TRBV19
CDR3: CASSITRVGPMWLEAFF
DNA: TGTGCCAGTAGTATTACCAGGGTCGGCCCGATGTGGTTAGAAGCTTTCTTT

D: .
J: TRBJ1-1
size: .
V: TRBV6-5
CDR3: CASSYSGAMNTEAFF
DNA: TGTGCCAGCAGTTACTCTGGGGCAATGAACACTGAAGCTTTCTTT

D: .
J: TRBJ2-7
size: .
V: TRBV19
CDR3: CASTRGYEQYF
DNA: TGTGCCAGTACACGCGGGTACGAGCAGTACTTC

D: .
J: TRBJ1-5
size: .
V: TRBV12-5
CDR3: CASGLAPPGYSNQPQHF
DNA: TGTGCTAGTGGTTTGGCCCCCCCGGGATATAGCAATCAGCCCCAGCATTTT

D: .
J: TRBJ1-6
size: .
V: TRBV2
CDR3: CASTGSSYNSPLHF
DNA: TGTGCCAGCACGGGGAGCTCCTATAATTCACCCCTCCACTTT

D: TRBD1
J: TRBJ1-5
size: .
V: TRBV19
CDR3: CASSILGGDQPQHF
DNA: TGTGCCAGTAGTATTTTAGGGGGCGATCAGCCCCAGCATTTT

D: .
J: TRBJ1-1
size: .
V: TRBV18
CDR3: CASSPGGNTEAFF
DNA: TGTGCCAGCTCACCAGGCGGTAACACTGAAGCTTTCTTT

D: TRBD2
J: TRBJ2-3
size: .
V: TRBV12-5
CDR3: CASGLHRTSGGFTDTQYF
DNA: TGTGCTAGTGGTTTGCACCGGACTAGCGGGGGTTTCACAGATACGCAGTATTTT

D: TRBD1
J: TRBJ2-7
size: .
V: TRBV9
CDR3: CASSVETGGYEQYF
DNA: TGTGCCAGCAGCGTAGAAACAGGGGGCTACGAGCAGTACTTC

D: .
J: TRBJ1-2
size: once
V: TRBV6-1
CDR3: CASRDNLRGYTF
DNA: TGTGCCAGCAGGGACAACCTGCGGGGCTACACCTTC

D: TRBD1
J: TRBJ2-5
size: .
V: TRBV11-2
CDR3: CASSLRPGGRETQYF
DNA: TGTGCCAGCAGCTTAAGGCCAGGGGGTAGGGAGACCCAGTACTTC

D: TRBD1
J: TRBJ2-5
size: .
V: TRBV7-3
CDR3: CASSLTRDRGQETQYF
DNA: TGTGCCAGCAGCTTAACCCGGGACAGGGGGCAAGAGACCCAGTACTTC

D: .
J: TRBJ1-1
size: .
V: TRBV7-9
CDR3: CASSPRGNTEAFF
DNA: TGTGCCAGCAGCCCTCGAGGGAACACTGAAGCTTTCTTT